The 9 T cell receptor beta chains in this list originate from one sample, sequenced in a study of T-cell reconstitution after alpha-beta-depleted transplantation in children. Study-level findings and limits: Expanded clones from the graft, numbering several hundred, reportedly supplied alpha-beta T cells about two months after transplant.

Using unique molecular identifiers, the investigators prepared the TCRbeta library. TCRdb independently ran MiXCR on the PCR reads; one entry per CDR3 protein. The sample lists roughly 30,000 distinct CDR3 sequences, around 7% occurring once. Antigens for these TCRs are unknown. The sequences come from peripheral blood, collected 60 days after TCRalphabeta/CD19-depleted stem cell transplant. Receptors were obtained from a child under two years old who had a stem cell transplant for acute myeloid leukemia, so the T cells may come from the graft donor.

This rearrangement joins TRBV14 to TRBJ2-7; D is possibly TRBD1 (6 bases). The CDR3 loop spans 12 amino acids. Trimming took off 6 bases at V and 4 bases at J, with 10 bases between the two ends. Germline CDR1 and CDR2: SGHDN and FVKESK. The CDR3 is CASSSDRYEQYF. The DNA of the CDR3 is TGTGCCAGCAGTTCGGACAGATACGAGCAGTACTTC.

This clonotype was recorded many times. The chain combines TRBV3-1 with TRBJ2-1; 7 nucleotides line up with TRBD2. Losses at the gene ends were 3 bases for V and 7 bases for J; bases not matched to a gene: 6. The CDR3 has 14 amino acids. Germline CDR1 reads LGHDT; CDR2 reads YNNKEL (reference sequence). The CDR3 sequence: CASSHRGEGNEQFF. The CDR3 bases are TGTGCCAGCAGCCACCGCGGGGAGGGTAATGAGCAGTTCTTC.

In its sample, this clonotype was seen many times. This chain joins TRBV6-2 or TRBV6-3 and TRBJ1-5, with D perhaps matching TRBD1 (5 bases). The germline V and J ends were trimmed by 11 bases and 4 bases, with 18 bases remaining between them. CDR1 and CDR2 (germline): MNHEY, SVGEGT. This CDR3 is 14 amino acids long. In DNA, the CDR3 is TGTGCCTCGCTTTCCACCGGGGGGAATCAGCCCCAGCATTTT. Protein sequence: CASLSTGGNQPQHF.

This clonotype showed up many times. The CDR3, as DNA: TGTGCCAGCGCCCGAGCTAGGAACGAGCAGTACTTC. Protein product: CASARARNEQYF. V usage is TRBV27 and J usage is TRBJ2-7; no reliable D call. V shed 8 bases and J shed 5 bases, with 13 bases lying between them. Germline CDR1 is MNHEY and CDR2 is SMNVEV (reference sequence). The CDR3 runs to 12 residues.

By proportion, this clonotype is medium-sized. The V gene is TRBV7-9, the J gene TRBJ2-5, with a weak D call TRBD2 (5 bases). The CDR3 totals 14 residues. CDR1 and CDR2 (germline): SEHNR, FQNEAQ (reference sequence). Trimming left V 4 bases short and J 3 bases short, with 12 bases between. CDR3 amino acids: CASSWTSLKETQYF. The CDR3 DNA sequence: TGTGCCAGCAGCTGGACTTCTCTTAAAGAGACCCAGTACTTC.

This clonotype has at least ten counts. The chain has TRBV9 and TRBJ2-5; D might be TRBD1 or TRBD2, each matching 5 bases. Per germline, CDR1 SGDLS and CDR2 YYNGEE. The V end lost 0 bases, the J end lost 5 bases, and 11 bases lay between the germline ends. The CDR3 loop spans 14 amino acids. CDR3 DNA: TGTGCCAGCAGCGTAGAAGGGACGACGGAGACCCAGTACTTC. Translating it yields CASSVEGTTETQYF.

This clonotype was detected many times. The chain is built from TRBV20-1 and TRBJ2-5; D ambiguous. CDR1 is DFQATT and CDR2 is SNEGSKA in the germline V gene (reference sequence). V lost 1 base and J 2 bases, leaving 8 bases between the germline ends. The CDR3 extends over 13 amino acids. CDR3 nucleotides: TGCAGTGCTAGAGTCTATAAACAAGAGACCCAGTACTTC. It is translated as CSARVYKQETQYF.

This clonotype appeared many times. The J gene is TRBJ1-4, the V gene TRBV29-1; D is ambiguous. Looked up from germline, CDR1 is SQVTM and CDR2 is ANQGSEA. The CDR3 covers 12 residues. The germline V and J ends were trimmed by 4 bases and 2 bases, with 5 bases remaining between them. The CDR3 is CSVGWTNEKLFF. CDR3 DNA: TGCAGCGTTGGGTGGACTAATGAAAAACTGTTTTTT. Drawing the rest from reference TRBV29-1 and TRBJ1-4, the complete variable domain is SAVISQKPSRDICQRGTSLTIQCQVDSQVTMMFWYRQQPGQSLTLIATANQGSEATYESGFVIDKFPISRPNLTFSTLTVSNMSPEDSSIYLCSVGWTNEKLFFGSGTQLSVL.

This clonotype was observed at least ten times. V and J are TRBV3-1 and TRBJ1-4; 8 bases are shared with TRBD1. V lost 4 bases, J lost 2 bases, and 3 bases stayed unmatched. The CDR3 consists of 15 residues. Germline-derived CDR1 and CDR2 are LGHDT and YNNKEL (reference sequence). As DNA, the CDR3 is TGTGCCAGCAGCCTCCAGGGGGCCACTAATGAAAAACTGTTTTTT. Its translation is CASSLQGATNEKLFF.